The 20 T cell receptor beta chains in this list originate from one sample, sequenced in a study of blood T cell repertoires in COVID-19. Generated by immunoSEQ multiplex PCR, the TCRdb table keeps only in-frame clones and is missing some. In the table there are 94,000 or so clones, roughly 88% of which are singletons. The sample was peripheral blood. These receptors came from a woman aged 70-85 years with acute or convalescent COVID-19.

V and J are TRBV9 and TRBJ1-1; 7 nucleotides align to TRBD1. Trimming took 3 bases from V and 3 from J; bases not matched to a gene: 2. Germline-derived CDR1 and CDR2 are SGDLS and YYNGEE. This CDR3 region has 13 residues. CDR3 nucleotide sequence: TGTGCCAGCAGCGCCGACAGGGACACTGAAGCTTTCTTT. Amino acid sequence: CASSADRDTEAFF.

V usage is TRBV24-1 and J usage is TRBJ2-1, with 10 bases aligning to TRBD2. J gave up 4 bases and V 3 bases, and 5 bases lay outside the gene matches. CDR1 and CDR2 (germline): KGHDR, SFDVKD. The CDR3 totals 16 residues. CDR3 protein: CATSDPSGGDYNEQFF. The CDR3 DNA is TGTGCCACCAGTGATCCTAGCGGGGGAGATTACAATGAGCAGTTCTTC.

The chain joins TRBV28 to TRBJ2-2; 7 nucleotides align to TRBD2. This CDR3 has 14 amino acids. With 5 bases clipped from V and 8 bases from J, the junction kept 8 bases outside the gene matches. Germline CDR1 reads MDHEN; CDR2 reads SYDVKM. The CDR3 nucleotides read TGTGCCAGCAGTCACACTAGCGCCTCGGGGGAGCTGTTTTTT. Encoded protein: CASSHTSASGELFF.

The J gene is TRBJ2-7, the V gene TRBV6-6, with D maybe TRBD2 (6 bases). The CDR3 is 15 amino acids. From germline, CDR1 is MNHNY and CDR2 SVGAGI (reference sequence). The V gene lost 6 bases and the J gene lost 7 bases, with 22 bases spanning the gap. As DNA, the CDR3 is TGTGCCAGCAGCCCCCCGACTAGTACGGTGGTGGAGCAGTACTTC. Protein: CASSPPTSTVVEQYF.

The rearrangement links TRBV3-1 (or the pseudogene TRBV3-2) to TRBJ2-2; D may be TRBD2 (5 bases). The CDR3 runs 15 residues. The germline gives CDR1 LGHDT, CDR2 YNNKEL (reference sequence). V lost 1 base, J lost 6 bases, and 12 bases lay in between. CDR3 sequence: CASSQGAGSAGELFF. CDR3 coding DNA: TGTGCCAGCAGCCAAGGGGCGGGTAGCGCCGGGGAGCTGTTTTTT.

The gene calls are TRBV11-3 and TRBJ2-1; the match to TRBD2 covers 7 bases. The CDR3 runs to 12 residues. Germline-derived CDR1 and CDR2 are SGHNT and YENEEA. After removal of 4 bases from V and 7 bases from J, the junction contained 1 base not matched to a gene. This chain's CDR3 is CASSSGGNEQFF. The DNA for the CDR3 is TGTGCCAGCAGCTCGGGGGGTAATGAGCAGTTCTTC.

The chain has TRBV7-6 and TRBJ1-2, with a weak D call TRBD1 (6 bases). Germline assignment: CDR1 SGHVS and CDR2 FNYEAQ. Trimming took off 0 bases at V and 3 bases at J, with 8 bases between the two ends. This CDR3 region has 14 residues. CDR3 sequence reads: CASSLASGDYGYTF. In DNA form, the CDR3 reads TGTGCCAGCAGCTTAGCGTCAGGGGACTATGGCTACACCTTC.

This clone was picked up one time. The rearrangement uses TRBV19 and TRBJ2-2; D not certain. This CDR3 region has 15 residues. Looked up from germline, CDR1 is LNHDA and CDR2 is SQIVND (reference sequence). V lost 6 bases and J 4 bases, leaving 15 bases between the germline ends. The CDR3 bases are TGTGCCAGTAGATATCGGCAGGCAACCACCGGGGAGCTGTTTTTT. Translated: CASRYRQATTGELFF.

The chain employs TRBV18 and TRBJ1-5; the D is unclear. The germline CDR1 and CDR2 sequences are KGHSH and LQKENI. V lost 2 bases and J lost 4, with 9 bases in between. CDR3 length: 14 residues. CDR3 protein: CASSPGSGNQPQHF. The CDR3 region has the DNA TGTGCCAGCTCACCAGGTTCGGGGAATCAGCCCCAGCATTTT.

This clone was detected a few times. The chain links TRBV27 to TRBJ1-1; D not resolved. This CDR3 is built from 14 residues. Germline CDR1 MNHEY, CDR2 SMNVEV (reference sequence). Trimming stripped 5 bases from V and 7 bases from J, with 17 bases between. CDR3 protein: CASSRLRAEGEAFF. Here the CDR3 DNA reads TGTGCCAGCAGTCGCCTGCGGGCGGAGGGTGAAGCTTTCTTT.

The genes are TRBV27 and TRBJ1-2; no reliable D call. Germline CDR1 and CDR2: MNHEY and SMNVEV (reference sequence). V shed 6 bases and J shed 7 bases, with 21 bases lying between them. The CDR3 runs to 15 residues. CDR3 DNA: TGTGCCAGCAGCCCCTACTCAGCTTTGAGGTTTGGCTACACCTTC. It specifies CASSPYSALRFGYTF.

This sequence joins TRBV4-1 and TRBJ2-1; TRBD2 matches at 15 bases. The germline CDR1 and CDR2 sequences are MGHRA and YSYEKL. J lost 5 bases, V lost 1 base, and 6 bases had no gene match. CDR3 length: 18 residues. CDR3 in DNA: TGCGCCAGCAGCCAAGGGACTAGCGGGAGGGCCAAGAACAATGAGCAGTTCTTC. The encoded protein is CASSQGTSGRAKNNEQFF.

This clone was seen once. This rearrangement joins TRBV6-5 to TRBJ1-2, with unresolved D. Looked up from germline, CDR1 is MNHEY and CDR2 is SVGAGI. This CDR3 spans 14 amino acids. V was clipped by 6 bases and J by 2 bases, with 13 bases between them. The CDR3 coding sequence is TGTGCCAGCAGGGGCCCCGGGGTAAACTATGGCTACACCTTC. This translates into CASRGPGVNYGYTF.

This chain joins TRBV11-2 and TRBJ1-5; D not resolved. Deletions cut 4 bases from V and 4 bases from J, with 11 bases between. Germline V lookup: CDR1 SGHAT, CDR2 FQNNGV. The CDR3 contains 14 residues. The CDR3 sequence is CASSSGGKNQPQHF. The CDR3 coding sequence is TGTGCCAGCAGCTCCGGCGGAAAAAATCAGCCCCAGCATTTT.

V gene TRBV9 combines with J gene TRBJ1-6, with 8 positions matching TRBD1. Germline CDR1 reads SGDLS; CDR2 reads YYNGEE. V was pared by 3 bases and J by 9 bases, with 8 bases of the junction left unmatched. There are 15 residues in the CDR3. DNA of the CDR3: TGTGCCAGCAGCGCCGGACAGGGCGCAGGTTCACCCCTCCACTTT. Amino acid sequence: CASSAGQGAGSPLHF.

The chain couples TRBV5-1 to TRBJ2-7; 14 positions agree with TRBD2. V lost 4 bases to trimming and J lost 5 bases; unmatched junction nucleotides: 14. Germline-derived CDR1 and CDR2 are SGHRS and YFSETQ. CDR3 length: 18 residues. CDR3 coding DNA: TGCGCCAGCAGCGCCTTTGGCGGGACTAGCGGGAGTAGCAACGAGCAGTACTTC. Protein: CASSAFGGTSGSSNEQYF.

The genes are TRBV19 and TRBJ1-5, with D possibly TRBD1 on 6 matching bases. The germline V gene has CDR1 LNHDA and CDR2 SQIVND (reference sequence). The CDR3 consists of 15 residues. Trimming cost V 7 bases and J 4 bases, with 17 bases left between them. In DNA form, the CDR3 reads TGTGCCAGTACCCCGGGACACGGACCTAATCAGCCCCAGCATTTT. Amino acids: CASTPGHGPNQPQHF.

The rearrangement uses TRBV4-1 and TRBJ2-2; D may be TRBD2 (6 bases). Trimming removed 0 bases at V and 4 bases at J, with 12 bases between. Germline V CDR1 and CDR2: MGHRA, YSYEKL. The CDR3 contains 16 residues. The CDR3 here is CASSQDGRGRTGELFF. DNA of the CDR3: TGCGCCAGCAGCCAAGATGGGCGGGGACGCACCGGGGAGCTGTTTTTT.

The V gene is TRBV29-1, the J gene TRBJ1-4; tentatively, D is TRBD1 (6 bases). Trimming pared 6 bases from V and 4 bases from J, leaving 12 bases between. Germline CDR1 is SQVTM and CDR2 is ANQGSEA. This CDR3 spans 13 amino acids. As DNA, the CDR3 is TGCAGCGTCCTTCAGGGGAATAATGAAAAACTGTTTTTT. Its protein is CSVLQGNNEKLFF.

This chain connects TRBV20-1 to TRBJ1-5; 9 nucleotides agree with TRBD1. The CDR3 has 15 residues. The germline V gene encodes CDR1 DFQATT and CDR2 SNEGSKA (reference sequence). V lost 3 bases, J lost 2 bases, and 5 bases stayed unmatched. The CDR3, as DNA: TGCAGTGCTAGTGGGACAGGGCGAGGCAATCAGCCCCAGCATTTT. It translates to CSASGTGRGNQPQHF.